The 10 T cell receptor beta chains reported below all come from one sample, sequenced in a study of CD8 T cells in Susac syndrome. The RNA input was about 0.5 to 1 ug, and it was reverse transcribed with random hexamers. MiXCR, applied by TCRdb to the immunoSEQ multiplex PCR reads, yields one record per CDR3 protein. This table has approximately 210,000 distinct CDR3 sequences, around 93% appearing once. Sequenced input: CD4+ T cells from PBMCs. These receptors all come from a human donor with Susac syndrome.

V and J are TRBV6-1 and TRBJ2-6; D is perhaps TRBD1 or TRBD2 (5 bases each). This CDR3 has 16 amino acids. Germline loops: CDR1 MNHNS, CDR2 SASEGT. Between the trimmed V and J ends, which lost 6 bases and 0 bases, there was a span of 12 bases. The CDR3 DNA follows: TGTGCCAGCAGCTGGGGACGGCTCTCTGGGGCCAACGTCCTGACTTTC. It specifies CASSWGRLSGANVLTF.

The V and J genes are TRBV7-9 and TRBJ2-3; D is ambiguous. Trimming cost V 5 bases and J 6 bases, with 15 bases left between them. The CDR3 totals 14 residues. In germline, CDR1 is SEHNR, CDR2 FQNEAQ (reference sequence). The CDR3 spells CASSDPGITDTQYF. As DNA, the CDR3 is TGTGCCAGCAGCGACCCGGGCATCACGGATACGCAGTATTTT.

The chain combines TRBV5-6 with TRBJ2-1, with D perhaps TRBD1 (5 bases). Germline values: CDR1 SGHDT, CDR2 YYEEEE. V was cut by 0 bases and J by 2 bases, with 6 bases left in between. This CDR3 is 14 amino acids long. CDR3 bases: TGTGCCAGCAGCTTGGGCAGGGCCTACAATGAGCAGTTCTTC. Its translation is CASSLGRAYNEQFF.

The chain carries TRBV5-6 and TRBJ1-4; maybe TRBD1 (5 bases). The CDR3 is made up of 16 amino acids. CDR1 SGHDT and CDR2 YYEEEE come from the germline V gene. Trimming cost V 4 bases and J 0 bases, with 13 bases left between them. As DNA, the CDR3 is TGTGCCAGCAGCCAAGGCTGGGACGCAACTAATGAAAAACTGTTTTTT. Protein sequence: CASSQGWDATNEKLFF.

V gene TRBV18 combines with J gene TRBJ1-5; D is possibly TRBD1 (6 bases). CDR1 and CDR2 from the germline V gene are KGHSH and LQKENI. This CDR3 contains 15 residues. V lost 4 bases and J 0 bases, leaving 10 bases between the germline ends. This chain's CDR3 is CASSLDRNSNQPQHF. In DNA form, the CDR3 reads TGTGCCAGCTCACTGGACAGAAATAGCAATCAGCCCCAGCATTTT. Using reference TRBV18 and TRBJ1-5 for the parts outside the CDR3, the full variable domain is NAGVMQNPRHLVRRRGQEARLRCSPMKGHSHVYWYRQLPEEGLKFMVYLQKENIIDESGMPKERFSAEFPKEGPSILRIQQVVRGDSAAYFCASSLDRNSNQPQHFGDGTRLSIL.

This clonotype was detected once. The J gene is TRBJ1-1, the V gene TRBV10-3; D is undetermined. This CDR3 is built from 13 residues. In germline, CDR1 is ENHRY, CDR2 SYGVKD. V was clipped by 3 bases and J by 5 bases, with 10 bases between them. Here the CDR3 reads CAISESGGTEAFF. CDR3 nucleotides: TGTGCCATCAGTGAATCGGGTGGAACTGAAGCTTTCTTT.

The V and J genes are TRBV4-2 and TRBJ2-5; 8 positions agree with TRBD2. CDR1 and CDR2 (germline): LGHNA, YNFKEQ. J gave up 3 bases and V 4 bases, and 10 bases lay outside the gene matches. CDR3 size: 16 residues. This CDR3 is CASSPGGSGGEETQYF. In nucleotides, the CDR3 is TGTGCCAGCAGCCCGGGGGGGAGCGGGGGAGAAGAGACCCAGTACTTC.

J is TRBJ2-1 and V is TRBV3-1; D may match TRBD1 or TRBD2 (6 bases each). The CDR3 is 17 residues long. Germline V gives CDR1 LGHDT, CDR2 YNNKEL (reference sequence). The V end lost 0 bases, the J end lost 2 bases, and 14 bases lay between the germline ends. CDR3 nucleotides: TGTGCCAGCAGCCAAGATGGGCCGGGGGCCACCTACAATGAGCAGTTCTTC. Its translation: CASSQDGPGATYNEQFF.

V usage is TRBV20-1 and J usage is TRBJ2-5; unclear D gene. Trimming stripped 1 base from V and 5 bases from J, with 14 bases between. The CDR3 runs 14 residues. In germline, CDR1 is DFQATT, CDR2 SNEGSKA (reference sequence). CDR3 amino acids: CSARVPLIKETQYF. Written as DNA, the CDR3 is TGCAGTGCTAGAGTACCGCTCATTAAGGAGACCCAGTACTTC.

CDR3 sequence: CASSLVQARNEQFF. The CDR3 DNA is TGTGCCAGCAGCTTGGTTCAGGCCCGCAATGAGCAGTTCTTC. The rearrangement joins TRBV5-4 to TRBJ2-1; D ambiguous. The V gene lost 0 bases and the J gene lost 6 bases, with 10 bases spanning the gap. Germline V gene sequence: CDR1 SGHNT, CDR2 YYREEE (reference sequence). The CDR3 is made up of 14 amino acids.